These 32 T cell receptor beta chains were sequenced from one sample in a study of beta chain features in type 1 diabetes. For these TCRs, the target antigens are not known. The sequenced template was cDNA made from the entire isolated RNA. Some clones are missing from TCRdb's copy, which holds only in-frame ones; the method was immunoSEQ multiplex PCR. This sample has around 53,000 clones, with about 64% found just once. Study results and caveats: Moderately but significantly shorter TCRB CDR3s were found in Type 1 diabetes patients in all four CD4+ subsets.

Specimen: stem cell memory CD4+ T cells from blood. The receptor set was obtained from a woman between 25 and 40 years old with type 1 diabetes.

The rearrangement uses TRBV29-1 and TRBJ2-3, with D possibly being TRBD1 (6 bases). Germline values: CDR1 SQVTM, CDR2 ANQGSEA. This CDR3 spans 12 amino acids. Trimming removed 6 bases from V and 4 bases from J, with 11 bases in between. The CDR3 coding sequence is TGCAGCGTCGCCGCAGGGGCAGATACGCAGTATTTT. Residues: CSVAAGADTQYF.

CDR3 protein: CASSPFGTDEAFF. The CDR3 DNA follows: TGTGCCAGCTCACCATTTGGGACAGATGAAGCTTTCTTT. The V and J genes are TRBV18 and TRBJ1-1, with TRBD1 identical over 7 bases. Per the germline V gene, CDR1 is KGHSH and CDR2 is LQKENI. The CDR3 is made up of 13 amino acids. The ends lost 2 bases at V and 7 bases at J; junction bases unmatched: 4.

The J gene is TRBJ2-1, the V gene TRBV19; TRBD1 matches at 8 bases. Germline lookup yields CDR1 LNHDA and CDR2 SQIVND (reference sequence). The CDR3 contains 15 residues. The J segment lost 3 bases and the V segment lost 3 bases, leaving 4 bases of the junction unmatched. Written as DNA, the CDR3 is TGTGCCAGTAGTATCTCAACAGGGGGCTACAATGAGCAGTTCTTC. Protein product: CASSISTGGYNEQFF. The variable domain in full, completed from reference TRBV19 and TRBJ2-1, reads DGGITQSPKYLFRKEGQNVTLSCEQNLNHDAMYWYRQDPGQGLRLIYYSQIVNDFQKGDIAEGYSVSREKKESFPLTVTSAQKNPTAFYLCASSISTGGYNEQFFGPGTRLTVL.

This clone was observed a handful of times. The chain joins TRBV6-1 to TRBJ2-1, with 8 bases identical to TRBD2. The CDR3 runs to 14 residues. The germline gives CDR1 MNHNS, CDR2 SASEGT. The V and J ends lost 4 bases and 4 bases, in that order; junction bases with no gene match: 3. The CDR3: CASSVREGYNEQFF. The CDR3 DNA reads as TGTGCCAGCAGTGTCCGGGAGGGGTACAATGAGCAGTTCTTC.

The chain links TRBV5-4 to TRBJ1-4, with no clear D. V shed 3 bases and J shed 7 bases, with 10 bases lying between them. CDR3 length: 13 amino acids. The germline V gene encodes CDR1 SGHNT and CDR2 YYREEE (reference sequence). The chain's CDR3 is CASSSVVGEKLFF. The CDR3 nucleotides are TGTGCCAGCAGCTCGGTCGTTGGTGAAAAACTGTTTTTT.

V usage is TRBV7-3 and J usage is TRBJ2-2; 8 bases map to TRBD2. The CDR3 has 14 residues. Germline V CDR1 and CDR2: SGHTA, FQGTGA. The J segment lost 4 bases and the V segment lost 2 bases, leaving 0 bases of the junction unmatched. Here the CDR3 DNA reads TGTGCCAGCAGCTTACTAGCGGGCACCGGGGAGCTGTTTTTT. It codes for CASSLLAGTGELFF.

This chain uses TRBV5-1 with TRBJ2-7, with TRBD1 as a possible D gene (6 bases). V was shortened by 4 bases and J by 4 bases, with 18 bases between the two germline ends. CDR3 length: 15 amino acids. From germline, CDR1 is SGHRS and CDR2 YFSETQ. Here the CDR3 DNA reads TGCGCCAGCAGCCTTCAAGACAGGATATTTTACGAGCAGTACTTC. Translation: CASSLQDRIFYEQYF.

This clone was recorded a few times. The CDR3 DNA is TGTGCCACCAGCAGCAGCGGGAGATTGAATGAGCAGTTCTTC. Its translation: CATSSSGRLNEQFF. The rearrangement links TRBV15 to TRBJ2-1, with 8 nucleotides matching TRBD2. The CDR3 has 14 amino acids. Germline V gene lookup returns CDR1 LNHNV and CDR2 YYDKDF (reference sequence). The V segment lost 3 bases and the J segment 7 bases; nucleotides outside the gene matches: 5.

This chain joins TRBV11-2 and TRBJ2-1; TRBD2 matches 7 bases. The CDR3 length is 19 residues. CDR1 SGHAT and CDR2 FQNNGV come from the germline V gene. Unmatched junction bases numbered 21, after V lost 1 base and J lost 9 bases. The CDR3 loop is CASSLVRRLTARSGGEQFF. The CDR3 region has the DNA TGTGCCAGCAGCTTAGTGCGGCGGCTTACCGCCCGGTCGGGGGGTGAGCAGTTCTTC.

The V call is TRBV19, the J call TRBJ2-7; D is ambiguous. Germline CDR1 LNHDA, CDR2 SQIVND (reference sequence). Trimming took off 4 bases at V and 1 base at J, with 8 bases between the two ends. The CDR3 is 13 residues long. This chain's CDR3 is CASSSDFSYEQYF. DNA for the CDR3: TGTGCCAGTAGTAGCGACTTTTCCTACGAGCAGTACTTC.

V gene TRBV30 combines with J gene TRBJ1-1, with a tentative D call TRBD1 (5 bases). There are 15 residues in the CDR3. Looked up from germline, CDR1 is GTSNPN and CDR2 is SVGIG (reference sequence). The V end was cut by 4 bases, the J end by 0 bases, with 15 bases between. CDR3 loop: CAWIEIQGLNTEAFF. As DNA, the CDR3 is TGTGCCTGGATCGAAATCCAGGGCCTGAACACTGAAGCTTTCTTT.

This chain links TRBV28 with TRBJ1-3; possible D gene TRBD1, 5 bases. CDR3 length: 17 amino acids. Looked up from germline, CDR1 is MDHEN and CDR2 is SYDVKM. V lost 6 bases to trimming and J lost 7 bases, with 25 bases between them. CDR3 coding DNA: TGTGCCAGCAGATACCCGATAGGCAGGGAGGATGCGAACACCATATATTTT. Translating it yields CASRYPIGREDANTIYF.

The CDR3 nucleotides are TGTGCCAGCAGCCAGGGGGGACAGGGGAGCGGCTACACCTTC. Its protein product is CASSQGGQGSGYTF. The chain joins TRBV7-9 to TRBJ1-2; 10 nucleotides align to TRBD1. Trimming removed 5 bases from V and 8 bases from J; junction bases left unmatched: 8. CDR1 and CDR2 (germline): SEHNR, FQNEAQ (reference sequence). This CDR3 region has 14 residues.

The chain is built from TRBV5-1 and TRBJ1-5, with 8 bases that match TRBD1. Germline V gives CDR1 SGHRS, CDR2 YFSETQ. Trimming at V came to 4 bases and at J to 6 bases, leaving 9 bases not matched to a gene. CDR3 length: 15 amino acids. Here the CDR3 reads CASSPTPTGGQPQHF. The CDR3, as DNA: TGCGCCAGCAGCCCAACCCCAACAGGGGGTCAGCCCCAGCATTTT.

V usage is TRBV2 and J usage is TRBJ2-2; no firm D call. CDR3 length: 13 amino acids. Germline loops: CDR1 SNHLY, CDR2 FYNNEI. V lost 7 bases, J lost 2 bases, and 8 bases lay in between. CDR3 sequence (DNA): TGTGCCAGCAACCTACTAAACACCGGGGAGCTGTTTTTT. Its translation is CASNLLNTGELFF.

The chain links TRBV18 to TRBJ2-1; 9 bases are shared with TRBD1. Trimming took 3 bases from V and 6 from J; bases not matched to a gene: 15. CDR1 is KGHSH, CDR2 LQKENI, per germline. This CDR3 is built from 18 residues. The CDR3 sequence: CASSPSTLTGGPGNEQFF. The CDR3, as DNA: TGTGCCAGCTCACCTAGCACCCTTACAGGGGGCCCGGGCAATGAGCAGTTCTTC.

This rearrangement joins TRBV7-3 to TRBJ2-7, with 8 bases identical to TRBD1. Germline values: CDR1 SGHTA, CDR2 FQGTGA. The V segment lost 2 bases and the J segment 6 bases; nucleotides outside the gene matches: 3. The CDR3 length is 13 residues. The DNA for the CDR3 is TGTGCCAGCAGCTTATCAGGGGGCCTCGAGCAGTACTTC. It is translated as CASSLSGGLEQYF.

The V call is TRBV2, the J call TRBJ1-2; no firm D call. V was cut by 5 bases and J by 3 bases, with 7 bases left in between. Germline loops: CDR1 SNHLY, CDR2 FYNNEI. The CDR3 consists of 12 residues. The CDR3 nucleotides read TGTGCCAGCAGTCGTCGGGACTATGGCTACACCTTC. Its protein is CASSRRDYGYTF. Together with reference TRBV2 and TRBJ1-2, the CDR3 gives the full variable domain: EPEVTQTPSHQVTQMGQEVILRCVPISNHLYFYWYRQILGQKVEFLVSFYNNEISEKSEIFDDQFSVERPDGSNFTLKIRSTKLEDSAMYFCASSRRDYGYTFGSGTRLTVV.

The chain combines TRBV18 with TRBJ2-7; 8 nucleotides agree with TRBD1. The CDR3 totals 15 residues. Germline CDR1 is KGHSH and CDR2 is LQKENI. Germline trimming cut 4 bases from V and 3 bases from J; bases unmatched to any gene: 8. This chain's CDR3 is CASSRTGTGDYEQYF. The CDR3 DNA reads TGTGCCAGCTCACGGACCGGGACAGGCGACTACGAGCAGTACTTC.

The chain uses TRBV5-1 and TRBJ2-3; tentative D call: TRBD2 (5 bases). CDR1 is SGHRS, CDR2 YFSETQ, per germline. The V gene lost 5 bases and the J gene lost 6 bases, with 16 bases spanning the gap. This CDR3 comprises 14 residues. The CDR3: CASSLTRNADTQYF. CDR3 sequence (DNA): TGCGCCAGCAGTCTTACTAGAAATGCTGATACGCAGTATTTT.

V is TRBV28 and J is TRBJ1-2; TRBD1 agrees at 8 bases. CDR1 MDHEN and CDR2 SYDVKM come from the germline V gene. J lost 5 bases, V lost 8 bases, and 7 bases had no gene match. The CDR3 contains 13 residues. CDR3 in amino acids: CASGVRGRYGYTF. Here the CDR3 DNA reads TGTGCCAGCGGAGTCAGGGGGCGATATGGCTACACCTTC.

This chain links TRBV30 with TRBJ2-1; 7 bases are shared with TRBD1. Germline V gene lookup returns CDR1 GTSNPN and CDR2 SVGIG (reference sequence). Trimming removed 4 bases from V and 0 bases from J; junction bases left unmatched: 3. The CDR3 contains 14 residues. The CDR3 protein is CAWKGAFSYNEQFF. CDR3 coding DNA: TGTGCCTGGAAGGGGGCCTTCTCCTACAATGAGCAGTTCTTC.

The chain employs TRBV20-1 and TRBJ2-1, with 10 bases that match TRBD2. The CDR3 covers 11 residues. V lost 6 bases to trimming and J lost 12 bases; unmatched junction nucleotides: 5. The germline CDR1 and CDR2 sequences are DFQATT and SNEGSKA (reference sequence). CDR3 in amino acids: CSAATSGMQFF. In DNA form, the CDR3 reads TGCAGTGCCGCAACTAGCGGGATGCAGTTCTTC.

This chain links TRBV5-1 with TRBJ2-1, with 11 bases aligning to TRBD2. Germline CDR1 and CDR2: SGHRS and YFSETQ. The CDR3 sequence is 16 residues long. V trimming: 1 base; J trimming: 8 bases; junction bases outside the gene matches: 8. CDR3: CASSLQLAGGVHEQFF. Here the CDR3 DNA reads TGCGCCAGCAGCTTGCAGCTAGCGGGAGGCGTACATGAGCAGTTCTTC. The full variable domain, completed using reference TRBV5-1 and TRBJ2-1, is KAGVTQTPRYLIKTRGQQVTLSCSPISGHRSVSWYQQTPGQGLQFLFEYFSETQRNKGNFPGRFSGRQFSNSRSEMNVSTLELGDSALYLCASSLQLAGGVHEQFFGPGTRLTVL.

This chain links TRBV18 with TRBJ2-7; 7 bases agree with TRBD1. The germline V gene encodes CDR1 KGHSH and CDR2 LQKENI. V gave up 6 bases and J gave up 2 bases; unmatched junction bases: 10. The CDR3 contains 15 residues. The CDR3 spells CASSRETGQPYEQYF. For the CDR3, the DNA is TGTGCCAGCTCGCGAGAAACGGGACAGCCCTACGAGCAGTACTTC. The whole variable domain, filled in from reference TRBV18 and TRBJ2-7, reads NAGVMQNPRHLVRRRGQEARLRCSPMKGHSHVYWYRQLPEEGLKFMVYLQKENIIDESGMPKERFSAEFPKEGPSILRIQQVVRGDSAAYFCASSRETGQPYEQYFGPGTRLTVT.

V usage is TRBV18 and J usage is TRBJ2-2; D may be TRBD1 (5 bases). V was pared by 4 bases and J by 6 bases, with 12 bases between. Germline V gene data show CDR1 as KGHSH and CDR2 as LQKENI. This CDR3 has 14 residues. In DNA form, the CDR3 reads TGTGCCAGCTCACTGACGCAGGGTTCCGGGGAGCTGTTTTTT. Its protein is CASSLTQGSGELFF.

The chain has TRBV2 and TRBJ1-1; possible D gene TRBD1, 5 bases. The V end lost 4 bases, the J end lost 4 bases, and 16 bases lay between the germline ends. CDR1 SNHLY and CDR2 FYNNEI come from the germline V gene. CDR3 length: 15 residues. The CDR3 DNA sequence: TGTGCCAGCAGTGGCTCCGCAGGGTCGGGCACTGAAGCTTTCTTT. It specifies CASSGSAGSGTEAFF.

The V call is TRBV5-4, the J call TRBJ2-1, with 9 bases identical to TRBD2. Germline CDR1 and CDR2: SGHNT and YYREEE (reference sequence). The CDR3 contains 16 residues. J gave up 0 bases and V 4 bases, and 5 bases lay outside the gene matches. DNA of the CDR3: TGTGCCAGCAGCGCCTTAGCGGGAGCCTCCTACAATGAGCAGTTCTTC. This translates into CASSALAGASYNEQFF. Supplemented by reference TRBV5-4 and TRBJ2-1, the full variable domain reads ETGVTQSPTHLIKTRGQQVTLRCSSQSGHNTVSWYQQALGQGPQFIFQYYREEENGRGNFPPRFSGLQFPNYSSELNVNALELDDSALYLCASSALAGASYNEQFFGPGTRLTVL.

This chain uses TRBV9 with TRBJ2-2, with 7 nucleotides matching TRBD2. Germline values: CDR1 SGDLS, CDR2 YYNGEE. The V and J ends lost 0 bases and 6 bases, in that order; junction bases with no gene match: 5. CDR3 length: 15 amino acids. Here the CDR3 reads CASSVGLAYSGELFF. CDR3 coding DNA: TGTGCCAGCAGCGTAGGACTAGCATACTCCGGGGAGCTGTTTTTT.

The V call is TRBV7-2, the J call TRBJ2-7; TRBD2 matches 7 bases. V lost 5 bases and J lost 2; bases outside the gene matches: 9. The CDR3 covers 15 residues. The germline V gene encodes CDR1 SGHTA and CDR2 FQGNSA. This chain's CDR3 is CASSPRAGTAYEQYF. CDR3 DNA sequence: TGTGCCAGCAGCCCGAGAGCGGGAACGGCCTACGAGCAGTACTTC.

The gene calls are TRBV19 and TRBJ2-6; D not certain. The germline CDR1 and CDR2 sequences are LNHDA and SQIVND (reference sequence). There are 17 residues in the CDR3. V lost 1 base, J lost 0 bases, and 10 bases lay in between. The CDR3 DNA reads TGTGCCAGTAGTATAGCGAGCTATGGCTCTGGGGCCAACGTCCTGACTTTC. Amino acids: CASSIASYGSGANVLTF.

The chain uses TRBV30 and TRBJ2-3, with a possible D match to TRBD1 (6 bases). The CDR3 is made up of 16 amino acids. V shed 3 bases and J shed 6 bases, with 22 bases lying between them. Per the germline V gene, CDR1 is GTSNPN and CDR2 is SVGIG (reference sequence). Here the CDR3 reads CAWSGQRNSAGDTQYF. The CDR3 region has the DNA TGTGCCTGGAGCGGACAGCGTAACTCTGCTGGGGATACGCAGTATTTT.